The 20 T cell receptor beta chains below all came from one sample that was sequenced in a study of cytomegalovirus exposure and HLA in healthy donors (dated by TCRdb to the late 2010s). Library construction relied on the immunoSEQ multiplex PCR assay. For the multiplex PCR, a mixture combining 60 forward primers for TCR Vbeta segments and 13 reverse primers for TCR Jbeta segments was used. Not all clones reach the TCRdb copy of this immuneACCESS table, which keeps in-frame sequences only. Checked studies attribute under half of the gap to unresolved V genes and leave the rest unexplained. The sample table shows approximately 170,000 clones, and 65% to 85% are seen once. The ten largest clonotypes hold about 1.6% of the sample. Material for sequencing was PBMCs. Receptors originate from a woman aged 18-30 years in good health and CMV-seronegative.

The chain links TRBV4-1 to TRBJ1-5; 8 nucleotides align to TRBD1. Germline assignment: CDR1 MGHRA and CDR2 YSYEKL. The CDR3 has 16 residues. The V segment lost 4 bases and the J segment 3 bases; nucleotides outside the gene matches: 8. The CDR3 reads CASSRGQGRDNQPQHF. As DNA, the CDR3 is TGCGCCAGCAGCCGCGGACAGGGAAGGGACAATCAGCCCCAGCATTTT.

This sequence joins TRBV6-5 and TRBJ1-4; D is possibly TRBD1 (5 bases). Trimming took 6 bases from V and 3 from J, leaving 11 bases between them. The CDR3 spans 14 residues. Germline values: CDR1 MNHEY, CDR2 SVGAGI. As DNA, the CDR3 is TGTGCCAGCAGAACCAGGGCATCTAATGAAAAACTGTTTTTT. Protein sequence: CASRTRASNEKLFF.

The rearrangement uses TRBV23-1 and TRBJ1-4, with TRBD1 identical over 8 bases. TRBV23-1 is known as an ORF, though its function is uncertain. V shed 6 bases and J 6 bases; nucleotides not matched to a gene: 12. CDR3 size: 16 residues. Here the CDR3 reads CASSLDRGEVDEKLFF. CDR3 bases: TGCGCCAGCAGCTTAGACAGGGGCGAGGTCGATGAAAAACTGTTTTTT.

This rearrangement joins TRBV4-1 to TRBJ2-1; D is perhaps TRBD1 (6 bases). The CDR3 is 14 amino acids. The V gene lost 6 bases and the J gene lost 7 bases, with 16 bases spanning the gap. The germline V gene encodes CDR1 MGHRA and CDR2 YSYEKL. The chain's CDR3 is CASRASGQLNEQFF. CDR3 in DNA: TGCGCCAGCAGGGCCAGCGGACAGCTTAATGAGCAGTTCTTC.

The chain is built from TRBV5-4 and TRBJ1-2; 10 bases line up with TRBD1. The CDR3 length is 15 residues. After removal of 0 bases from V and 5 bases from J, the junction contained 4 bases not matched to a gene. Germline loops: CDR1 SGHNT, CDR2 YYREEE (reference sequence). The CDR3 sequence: CASSLVDRGTYGYTF. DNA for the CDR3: TGTGCCAGCAGCTTGGTGGACAGGGGGACTTATGGCTACACCTTC.

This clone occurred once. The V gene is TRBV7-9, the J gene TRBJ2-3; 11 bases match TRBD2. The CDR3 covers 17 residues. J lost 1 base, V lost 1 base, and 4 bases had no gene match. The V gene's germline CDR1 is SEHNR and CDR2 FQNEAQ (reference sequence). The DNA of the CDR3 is TGTGCCAGCAGCTTAGAGGATAGCGGGGGGGGCACAGATACGCAGTATTTT. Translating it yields CASSLEDSGGGTDTQYF.

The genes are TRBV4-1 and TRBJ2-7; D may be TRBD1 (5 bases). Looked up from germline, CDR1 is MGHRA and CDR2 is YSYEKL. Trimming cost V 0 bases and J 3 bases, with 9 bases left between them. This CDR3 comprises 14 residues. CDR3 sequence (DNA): TGCGCCAGCAGCCAAGAAACAGGAGACTACGAGCAGTACTTC. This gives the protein CASSQETGDYEQYF.

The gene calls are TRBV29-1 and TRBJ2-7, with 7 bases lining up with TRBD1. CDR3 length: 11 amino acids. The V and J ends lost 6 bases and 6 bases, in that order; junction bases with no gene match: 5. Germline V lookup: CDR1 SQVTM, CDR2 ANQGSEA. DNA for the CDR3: TGCAGCGTAACTTACAGGGGCGAGCAGTACTTC. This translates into CSVTYRGEQYF.

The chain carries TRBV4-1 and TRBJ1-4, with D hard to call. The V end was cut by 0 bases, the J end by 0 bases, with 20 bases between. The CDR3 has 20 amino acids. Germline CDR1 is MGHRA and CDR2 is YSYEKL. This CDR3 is CASSQDRGMSYLTTNEKLFF. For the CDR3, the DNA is TGCGCCAGCAGCCAAGATCGAGGGATGAGCTACCTTACAACTAATGAAAAACTGTTTTTT.

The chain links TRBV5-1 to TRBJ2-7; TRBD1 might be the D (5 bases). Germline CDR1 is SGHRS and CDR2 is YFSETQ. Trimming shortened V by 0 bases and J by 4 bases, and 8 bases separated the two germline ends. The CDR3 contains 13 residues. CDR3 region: CASSLGQQYEQYF. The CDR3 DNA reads TGCGCCAGCAGCTTGGGACAGCAGTACGAGCAGTACTTC. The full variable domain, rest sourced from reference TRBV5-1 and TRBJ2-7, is KAGVTQTPRYLIKTRGQQVTLSCSPISGHRSVSWYQQTPGQGLQFLFEYFSETQRNKGNFPGRFSGRQFSNSRSEMNVSTLELGDSALYLCASSLGQQYEQYFGPGTRLTVT.

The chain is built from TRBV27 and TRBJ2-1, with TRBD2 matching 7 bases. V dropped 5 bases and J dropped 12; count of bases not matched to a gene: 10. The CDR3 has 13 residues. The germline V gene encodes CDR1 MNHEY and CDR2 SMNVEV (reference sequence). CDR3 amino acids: CASSSPAGRVQFF. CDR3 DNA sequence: TGTGCCAGCAGTAGTCCGGCGGGGAGGGTGCAGTTCTTC.

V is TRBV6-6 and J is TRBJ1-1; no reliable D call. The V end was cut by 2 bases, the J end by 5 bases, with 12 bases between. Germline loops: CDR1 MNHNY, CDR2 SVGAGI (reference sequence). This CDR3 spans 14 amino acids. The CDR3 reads CASSYRGMATEAFF. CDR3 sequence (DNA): TGTGCCAGCAGTTACAGAGGGATGGCGACTGAAGCTTTCTTT.

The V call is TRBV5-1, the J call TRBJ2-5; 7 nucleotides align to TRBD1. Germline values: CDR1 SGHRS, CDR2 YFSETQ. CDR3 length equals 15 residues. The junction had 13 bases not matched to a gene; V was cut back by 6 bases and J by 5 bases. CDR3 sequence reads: CASTLLGGRGETQYF. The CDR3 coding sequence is TGCGCCAGCACCTTACTAGGGGGCAGAGGGGAGACCCAGTACTTC.

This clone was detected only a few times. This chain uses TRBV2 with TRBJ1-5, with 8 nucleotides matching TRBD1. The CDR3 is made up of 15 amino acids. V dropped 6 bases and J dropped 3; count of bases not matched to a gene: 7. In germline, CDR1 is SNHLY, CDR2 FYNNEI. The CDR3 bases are TGTGCCAGCAGCAAGGACAGGGCTTACAATCAGCCCCAGCATTTT. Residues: CASSKDRAYNQPQHF. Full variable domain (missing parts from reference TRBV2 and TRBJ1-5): EPEVTQTPSHQVTQMGQEVILRCVPISNHLYFYWYRQILGQKVEFLVSFYNNEISEKSEIFDDQFSVERPDGSNFTLKIRSTKLEDSAMYFCASSKDRAYNQPQHFGDGTRLSIL.

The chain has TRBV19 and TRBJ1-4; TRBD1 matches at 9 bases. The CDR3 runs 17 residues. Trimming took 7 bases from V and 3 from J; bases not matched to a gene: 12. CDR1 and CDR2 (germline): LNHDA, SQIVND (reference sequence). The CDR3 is CASMWTGDLDSNEKLFF. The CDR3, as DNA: TGTGCCAGTATGTGGACAGGGGACCTGGATTCTAATGAAAAACTGTTTTTT. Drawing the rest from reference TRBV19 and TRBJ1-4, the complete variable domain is DGGITQSPKYLFRKEGQNVTLSCEQNLNHDAMYWYRQDPGQGLRLIYYSQIVNDFQKGDIAEGYSVSREKKESFPLTVTSAQKNPTAFYLCASMWTGDLDSNEKLFFGSGTQLSVL.

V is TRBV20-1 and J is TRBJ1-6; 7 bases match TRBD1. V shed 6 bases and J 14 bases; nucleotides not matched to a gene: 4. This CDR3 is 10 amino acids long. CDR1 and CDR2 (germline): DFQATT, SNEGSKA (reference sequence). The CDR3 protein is CSAGTAALHF. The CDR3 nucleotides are TGCAGTGCGGGGACAGCCGCCCTCCACTTT.

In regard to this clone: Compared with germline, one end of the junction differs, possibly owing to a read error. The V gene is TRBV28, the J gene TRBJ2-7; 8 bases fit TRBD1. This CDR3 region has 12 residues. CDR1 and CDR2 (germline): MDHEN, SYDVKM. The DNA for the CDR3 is TGTGCCAGCAGTTCCCGGGACAGGATTGGGGACTTC. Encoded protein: CASSSRDRIGDF.

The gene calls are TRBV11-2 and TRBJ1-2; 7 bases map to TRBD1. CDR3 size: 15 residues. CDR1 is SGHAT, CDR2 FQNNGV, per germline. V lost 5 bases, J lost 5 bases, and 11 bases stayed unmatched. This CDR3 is CASSRGSGGVYGYTF. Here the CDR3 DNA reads TGTGCCAGCAGCCGGGGGTCAGGGGGTGTATATGGCTACACCTTC.

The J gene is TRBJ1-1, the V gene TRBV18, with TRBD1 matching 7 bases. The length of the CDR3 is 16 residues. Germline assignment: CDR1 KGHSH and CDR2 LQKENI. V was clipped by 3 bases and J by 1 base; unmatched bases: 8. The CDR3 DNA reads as TGTGCCAGCTCACCGCCCCTTCAGGGGGGGAACACTGAAGCTTTCTTT. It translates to CASSPPLQGGNTEAFF. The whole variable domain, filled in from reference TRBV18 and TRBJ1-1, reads NAGVMQNPRHLVRRRGQEARLRCSPMKGHSHVYWYRQLPEEGLKFMVYLQKENIIDESGMPKERFSAEFPKEGPSILRIQQVVRGDSAAYFCASSPPLQGGNTEAFFGQGTRLTVV.

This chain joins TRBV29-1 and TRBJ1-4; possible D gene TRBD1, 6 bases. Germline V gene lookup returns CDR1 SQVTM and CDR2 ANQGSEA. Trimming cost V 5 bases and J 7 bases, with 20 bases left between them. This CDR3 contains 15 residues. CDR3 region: CSVPGTGPWGEKLFF. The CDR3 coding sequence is TGCAGCGTTCCCGGAACAGGGCCTTGGGGTGAAAAACTGTTTTTT.